This TCR beta chain is from a study of vaccination effects on CD4 cells after COVID-19. Study background: Everyone in the study got two shots of either the BNT162b2 or mRNA-1273 vaccine. General study results and limits: Nearly all vaccine-induced clones in healthy recipients recognized only SARS-CoV-2. At late timepoints after vaccination, vaccine- and infection-induced clones shrank markedly.

Antigen-specific CD4+ T cells were expanded (with viral peptide pools) by the ViraFEST assay ahead of sequencing. Cultured cells yielded isolated CD4+ T cells after 10 days. Vaccinees lacked prior SARS-CoV-2 infection and tested negative for nucleocapsid antibodies. Days 3 and 7 were when half the medium was replaced with IL-2 medium. The protocol was immunoSEQ multiplex PCR, while the TCRdb copy is restricted to in-frame clones and leaves out a portion. The table has roughly 35,000 clones, 66% seen once. The germline V gene has CDR1 SEHNR and CDR2 FQNEAQ (reference sequence). There are 13 residues in the CDR3. Deletions cut 5 bases from V and 7 bases from J, with 15 bases between. As concerns this clone: Its antigen remains unknown.

V usage is TRBV7-9 and J usage is TRBJ2-7; D may be TRBD2 (5 bases). The receptor was isolated from a human donor who received a COVID-19 vaccine. This material consisted of CD4+ T cells from PBMCs cultured with HCoV-OC43 spike peptides, taken before COVID-19 vaccination. The sample's subset: HCoV-OC43 spike overlapping peptide pool stimulation. The CDR3 DNA sequence: TGTGCCAGCAGCATAGGATCCTCGGGGGAGCAGTACTTC. Translating gives CASSIGSSGEQYF.